The 32 T cell receptor beta chains presented below share a single source sample, sequenced in a study of shared T cell receptors in the human thymus. The method was immunoSEQ multiplex PCR; TCRdb's version includes in-frame clones alone and lacks a portion of them. This repertoire shows around 340,000 clones, 85% to 95% found once; its top ten account for roughly 0.021%. Sequences were obtained from thymocytes. These receptors were collected from a human donor.

The chain links TRBV28 to TRBJ2-5; a weak D match, TRBD1 (5 bases). Trimming shortened V by 3 bases and J by 5 bases, and 13 bases separated the two germline ends. The CDR3 contains 14 residues. Per the germline V gene, CDR1 is MDHEN and CDR2 is SYDVKM. The CDR3 DNA is TGTGCCAGCAGTTTGACGACAGTCGATGAGACCCAGTACTTC. Its protein product is CASSLTTVDETQYF.

This clone was observed a few times. This sequence joins TRBV7-4 and TRBJ2-7; D is unclear. V was trimmed by 0 bases and J by 5 bases, leaving 11 bases between them. The germline CDR1 and CDR2 sequences are SGHVT and SQSDAQ. The CDR3 is 14 residues long. The CDR3 nucleotides are TGTGCCAGCAGCTTAGCGGGCAAGCCCCACGAGCAGTACTTC. Protein sequence: CASSLAGKPHEQYF. Supplemented by reference TRBV7-4 and TRBJ2-7, the full variable domain reads GAGVSQSPRYKVAKRGRDVALRCDSISGHVTLYWYRQTLGQGSEVLTYSQSDAQRDKSGRPSGRFSAERPERSVSTLKIQRTEQGDSAVYLCASSLAGKPHEQYFGPGTRLTVT.

The chain combines TRBV4-2 with TRBJ2-7, with D possibly matching TRBD2 (6 bases). CDR1 and CDR2 from the germline V gene are LGHNA and YNFKEQ. The CDR3 consists of 14 residues. Between the trimmed V and J ends, which lost 4 bases and 7 bases, there was a span of 17 bases. The DNA of the CDR3 is TGTGCCAGCAGCCTGGGCGGGGAGCGTAAGGAGCAGTACTTC. Amino acids: CASSLGGERKEQYF.

This chain links TRBV6-5 with TRBJ2-7; D is ambiguous. V was cut by 6 bases and J by 0 bases, with 12 bases left in between. The CDR3 extends over 14 amino acids. Germline V gene data show CDR1 as MNHEY and CDR2 as SVGAGI. The DNA of the CDR3 is TGTGCCAGCAGCGCCCCTCACTCCTCCTACGAGCAGTACTTC. Protein product: CASSAPHSSYEQYF.

The chain combines TRBV25-1 with TRBJ2-2; D gene unclear. With 7 bases removed from V and 2 bases from J, the gap between germline ends came to 14 bases. The CDR3 spans 15 residues. The germline gives CDR1 MGHDK, CDR2 SYGVNS. Here the CDR3 DNA reads TGTGCCAGCACCCTTAGTACCCAAAACACCGGGGAGCTGTTTTTT. It encodes CASTLSTQNTGELFF.

This sequence joins TRBV9 and TRBJ1-2, with 8 bases aligning to TRBD1. In germline, CDR1 is SGDLS, CDR2 YYNGEE. V was pared by 3 bases and J by 5 bases, with 21 bases of the junction left unmatched. The CDR3 runs 19 residues. The CDR3 reads CASSASGRTGPPKLYGYTF. In nucleotides, the CDR3 is TGTGCCAGCAGCGCCTCAGGGCGGACAGGGCCTCCTAAATTATATGGCTACACCTTC.

This chain links TRBV27 with TRBJ2-1; TRBD1 aligns across 7 bases. This CDR3 comprises 14 residues. Looked up from germline, CDR1 is MNHEY and CDR2 is SMNVEV (reference sequence). V was pared by 7 bases and J by 3 bases, with 6 bases of the junction left unmatched. Here the CDR3 reads CASKQGQNYNEQFF. In DNA, the CDR3 is TGTGCCAGCAAACAGGGACAGAACTACAATGAGCAGTTCTTC.

This clone was seen a handful of times. This sequence joins TRBV30 and TRBJ1-1; D gene uncertain. There are 15 residues in the CDR3. In germline, CDR1 is GTSNPN, CDR2 SVGIG (reference sequence). V was pared by 0 bases and J by 2 bases, with 13 bases between. The CDR3 spells CAWSVLGRINTEAFF. The CDR3 nucleotides are TGTGCCTGGAGTGTACTTGGCAGAATTAACACTGAAGCTTTCTTT. Drawing the rest from reference TRBV30 and TRBJ1-1, the complete variable domain is SQTIHQWPATLVQPVGSPLSLECTVEGTSNPNLYWYRQAAGRGLQLLFYSVGIGQISSEVPQNLSASRPQDRQFILSSKKLLLSDSGFYLCAWSVLGRINTEAFFGQGTRLTVV.

This chain connects TRBV2 to TRBJ2-3; D gene unclear. The V end lost 6 bases, the J end lost 5 bases, and 15 bases lay between the germline ends. This CDR3 spans 14 amino acids. Germline values: CDR1 SNHLY, CDR2 FYNNEI. CDR3 sequence: CASSPPGLIDTQYF. The CDR3 DNA sequence: TGTGCCAGCAGCCCGCCCGGCCTTATAGATACGCAGTATTTT.

The CDR3 DNA follows: TGTGCCAGCAGTTTGACCGCCCCGGGCACTGAAGCTTTCTTT. It translates to CASSLTAPGTEAFF. The chain recombines TRBV28 with TRBJ1-1; D ambiguous. CDR1 and CDR2 from the germline V gene are MDHEN and SYDVKM. The CDR3 consists of 14 residues. The germline V and J ends were trimmed by 3 bases and 4 bases, with 12 bases remaining between them.

This chain connects TRBV5-1 to TRBJ2-2, with a weak D call TRBD1 (6 bases). This CDR3 is built from 14 residues. V lost 2 bases and J 5 bases, leaving 10 bases between the germline ends. CDR1 is SGHRS and CDR2 is YFSETQ in the germline V gene. As DNA, the CDR3 is TGCGCCAGCAGCTTCCAGGGGCAAACCGGGGAGCTGTTTTTT. Its translation is CASSFQGQTGELFF.

The rearrangement links TRBV28 to TRBJ2-7; perhaps TRBD2 as D (5 bases). CDR3 length: 14 amino acids. V lost 3 bases and J lost 0, with 9 bases in between. From germline, CDR1 is MDHEN and CDR2 SYDVKM. CDR3 bases: TGTGCCAGCAGTTTTGAGGGAAACTCCTACGAGCAGTACTTC. Its translation: CASSFEGNSYEQYF.

In this sample, this clone turned up a few times. This sequence joins TRBV6-5 and TRBJ2-2, with 7 bases lining up with TRBD1. The germline CDR1 and CDR2 sequences are MNHEY and SVGAGI. This CDR3 is 16 amino acids long. V lost 4 bases, J lost 8 bases, and 13 bases stayed unmatched. The CDR3 nucleotides are TGTGCCAGCAGTTCCACGGACAGGAGTGCAGTAGGGGAGCTGTTTTTT. Protein: CASSSTDRSAVGELFF.

This clone has a single count. This chain links TRBV27 with TRBJ2-1; 8 nucleotides align to TRBD2. Per germline, CDR1 MNHEY and CDR2 SMNVEV (reference sequence). The CDR3 is 18 amino acids. V lost 2 bases and J lost 3; bases outside the gene matches: 12. The CDR3 reads CASSLQPKGLASYNEQFF. CDR3 nucleotides: TGTGCCAGCAGTTTACAGCCGAAAGGACTAGCTAGCTACAATGAGCAGTTCTTC.

The chain combines TRBV7-2 with TRBJ2-7; no clear D. V was clipped by 2 bases and J by 6 bases, with 11 bases between them. The CDR3 totals 13 residues. CDR1 and CDR2 (germline): SGHTA, FQGNSA. CDR3 in amino acids: CASSLRASVEQYF. As DNA, the CDR3 is TGTGCCAGCAGCTTAAGGGCGTCGGTCGAGCAGTACTTC.

The chain is built from TRBV27 and TRBJ1-6; D is possibly TRBD1 (5 bases). Looked up from germline, CDR1 is MNHEY and CDR2 is SMNVEV (reference sequence). With 6 bases removed from V and 7 bases from J, the gap between germline ends came to 13 bases. The CDR3 loop spans 14 amino acids. The CDR3 is CASRHRRTNSPLHF. The DNA for the CDR3 is TGTGCCAGCAGGCACAGGAGAACAAATTCACCCCTCCACTTT.

This clone has just one count. The chain is built from TRBV5-6 and TRBJ1-2; D uncertain. Trimming took off 3 bases at V and 6 bases at J, with 15 bases between the two ends. The CDR3 covers 14 residues. Germline V gene sequence: CDR1 SGHDT, CDR2 YYEEEE. The CDR3, as DNA: TGTGCCAGCAGCTCCTATCGGGAAAGGCATGGCTACACCTTC. Amino acids: CASSSYRERHGYTF.

The rearrangement uses TRBV7-8 and TRBJ2-3; TRBD2 aligns across 10 bases. Per the germline V gene, CDR1 is SGHVS and CDR2 is FQNEAQ. After removal of 7 bases from V and 6 bases from J, the junction contained 13 bases not matched to a gene. The CDR3 consists of 16 residues. CDR3 amino acids: CASILRLAGPRDTQYF. The CDR3 DNA sequence: TGTGCCAGCATCCTTAGACTAGCGGGCCCACGGGATACGCAGTATTTT. Full variable domain (rest looked up from reference TRBV7-8 and TRBJ2-3): GAGVSQSPRYKVAKRGQDVALRCDPISGHVSLFWYQQALGQGPEFLTYFQNEAQLDKSGLPSDRFFAERPEGSVSTLKIQRTQQEDSAVYLCASILRLAGPRDTQYFGPGTRLTVL.

The chain recombines TRBV6-1 with TRBJ2-1; 10 bases agree with TRBD2. The junction had 10 bases not matched to a gene; V was cut back by 4 bases and J by 7 bases. The germline gives CDR1 MNHNS, CDR2 SASEGT. CDR3 length: 16 residues. CDR3 nucleotide sequence: TGTGCCAGCAGTGTTAGAGCGGGAGGGCCGGGAAATGAGCAGTTCTTC. It is translated as CASSVRAGGPGNEQFF.

This clone was seen only a few times. The DNA for the CDR3 is TGTGCCAGCAGCTTTTGGACAGGCCCCTCTAACACTGAAGCTTTCTTT. Encoded protein: CASSFWTGPSNTEAFF. This rearrangement joins TRBV7-9 to TRBJ1-1; TRBD1 agrees at 7 bases. This CDR3 is 16 amino acids long. Trimming took 3 bases from V and 2 from J; bases not matched to a gene: 9. Germline CDR1 is SEHNR and CDR2 is FQNEAQ (reference sequence).

This clone was found once. The chain recombines TRBV15 with TRBJ1-2; TRBD1 is a possible D gene (6 bases). The V end lost 3 bases, the J end lost 1 base, and 15 bases lay between the germline ends. This CDR3 has 16 amino acids. CDR1 is LNHNV, CDR2 YYDKDF, per germline (reference sequence). DNA of the CDR3: TGTGCCACCAGCAGCCACATAGGGGGTCTTAACTATGGCTACACCTTC. Its protein product is CATSSHIGGLNYGYTF.

This chain links TRBV15 with TRBJ1-5; no clear D gene. Trimming pared 1 base from V and 11 bases from J, leaving 12 bases between. The CDR3 loop spans 13 amino acids. The germline gives CDR1 LNHNV, CDR2 YYDKDF (reference sequence). CDR3 DNA sequence: TGTGCCACCAGCAGAGGGAAGGGAGGAGCCCAGCATTTT. It is translated as CATSRGKGGAQHF.

The rearrangement links TRBV9 to TRBJ2-7, with TRBD1 identical over 9 bases. CDR3 length equals 15 residues. CDR1 and CDR2 from the germline V gene are SGDLS and YYNGEE. Trimming removed 0 bases from V and 5 bases from J; junction bases left unmatched: 6. The CDR3 bases are TGTGCCAGCAGCGTAGCGGGACAGGGTCTCCACGAGCAGTACTTC. Its protein is CASSVAGQGLHEQYF.

The chain recombines TRBV21-1 with TRBJ2-6; no DNA check was done on the table's D call, TRBD1. TRBV21-1 counts as a pseudogene. The CDR3 spans 18 residues. As DNA, the CDR3 is TGTGCCAGCAGGTTAAACCGGGACAGCAGCTCTGGGGCCAACGTCCTGACTTTC. Protein sequence: CASRLNRDSSSGANVLTF.

The chain employs TRBV5-6 and TRBJ2-5; 7 bases line up with TRBD2. The CDR3 is 12 residues long. Per germline, CDR1 SGHDT and CDR2 YYEEEE. J lost 7 bases, V lost 2 bases, and 2 bases had no gene match. Here the CDR3 DNA reads TGTGCCAGCAGCTTTGGGGGGGGGACCCAGTACTTC. Protein sequence: CASSFGGGTQYF.

The CDR3 here is CASANQGVDGYTF. CDR3 bases: TGTGCCAGTGCCAACCAGGGGGTGGATGGCTACACCTTC. V and J are TRBV19 and TRBJ1-2; 7 bases agree with TRBD1. The V segment lost 8 bases and the J segment 6 bases; nucleotides outside the gene matches: 9. Germline CDR1 is LNHDA and CDR2 is SQIVND (reference sequence). CDR3 length: 13 residues. Drawing the rest from reference TRBV19 and TRBJ1-2, the complete variable domain is DGGITQSPKYLFRKEGQNVTLSCEQNLNHDAMYWYRQDPGQGLRLIYYSQIVNDFQKGDIAEGYSVSREKKESFPLTVTSAQKNPTAFYLCASANQGVDGYTFGSGTRLTVV.

V and J are TRBV6-5 and TRBJ2-7, with 10 bases matching TRBD1. The germline V gene encodes CDR1 MNHEY and CDR2 SVGAGI. J lost 5 bases, V lost 10 bases, and 5 bases had no gene match. This CDR3 contains 12 residues. In DNA, the CDR3 is TGTGCCACGACAGGGGGCGCGGACGAGCAGTACTTC. Encoded protein: CATTGGADEQYF.

V and J are TRBV5-1 and TRBJ2-5; the match to TRBD2 covers 11 bases. The ends lost 4 bases at V and 1 base at J; junction bases unmatched: 9. The CDR3 loop spans 17 amino acids. Germline CDR1 and CDR2: SGHRS and YFSETQ. CDR3 residues: CASSVSAGTSGQETQYF. The CDR3 DNA reads as TGCGCCAGCAGCGTAAGTGCCGGGACTAGCGGCCAAGAGACCCAGTACTTC.

This chain connects TRBV5-1 to TRBJ2-1, with 8 bases identical to TRBD2. Trimming took 4 bases from V and 2 from J; bases not matched to a gene: 14. Germline V gives CDR1 SGHRS, CDR2 YFSETQ. The CDR3 runs 18 residues. The CDR3 loop reads CASSADPPAGDAYNEQFF. The CDR3 coding sequence is TGCGCCAGCAGCGCCGACCCCCCAGCGGGAGATGCCTACAATGAGCAGTTCTTC. Filled out from reference TRBV5-1 and TRBJ2-1, the complete variable domain reads KAGVTQTPRYLIKTRGQQVTLSCSPISGHRSVSWYQQTPGQGLQFLFEYFSETQRNKGNFPGRFSGRQFSNSRSEMNVSTLELGDSALYLCASSADPPAGDAYNEQFFGPGTRLTVL.

This chain uses TRBV15 with TRBJ2-1; D may be TRBD1 or TRBD2 (5 bases each). Per the germline V gene, CDR1 is LNHNV and CDR2 is YYDKDF (reference sequence). V lost 3 bases and J lost 9, with 15 bases in between. The CDR3 spans 14 residues. The CDR3 loop is CATSSTGALGEQFF. Here the CDR3 DNA reads TGTGCCACCAGCAGCACCGGGGCCCTAGGTGAGCAGTTCTTC.

This clone was detected only a few times. The genes are TRBV4-1 and TRBJ2-2; possible D gene TRBD2, 6 bases. The CDR3 extends over 15 amino acids. The germline V gene has CDR1 MGHRA and CDR2 YSYEKL. Trimming cost V 4 bases and J 6 bases, with 15 bases left between them. The CDR3 protein is CASSPGEAPAGELFF. For the CDR3, the DNA is TGCGCCAGCAGCCCTGGGGAGGCGCCCGCCGGGGAGCTGTTTTTT.

The chain has TRBV5-1 and TRBJ1-1, with a possible D match to TRBD1 (5 bases). Trimming took off 0 bases at V and 1 base at J, with 13 bases between the two ends. Germline V lookup: CDR1 SGHRS, CDR2 YFSETQ. The CDR3 length is 16 residues. The CDR3 nucleotides are TGCGCCAGCAGCTTGGGCCTGACTGGGGGGAACACTGAAGCTTTCTTT. This codes for CASSLGLTGGNTEAFF.